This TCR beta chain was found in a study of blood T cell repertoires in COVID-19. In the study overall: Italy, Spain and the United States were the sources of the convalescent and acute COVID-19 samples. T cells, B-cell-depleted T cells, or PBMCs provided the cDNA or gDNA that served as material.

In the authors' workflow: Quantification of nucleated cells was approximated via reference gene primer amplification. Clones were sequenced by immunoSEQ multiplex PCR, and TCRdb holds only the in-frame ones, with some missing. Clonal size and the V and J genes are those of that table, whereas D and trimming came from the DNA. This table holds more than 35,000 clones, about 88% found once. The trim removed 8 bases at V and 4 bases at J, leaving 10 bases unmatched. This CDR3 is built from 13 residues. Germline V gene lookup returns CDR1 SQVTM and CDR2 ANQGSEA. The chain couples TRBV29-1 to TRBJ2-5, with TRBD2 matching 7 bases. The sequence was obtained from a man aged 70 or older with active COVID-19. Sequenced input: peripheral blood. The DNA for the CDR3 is TGCAGCTATCTCCGGGACTACCTAGAGACCCAGTACTTC. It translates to CSYLRDYLETQYF.